The next 9 T cell receptor beta chains were all read from a single sample in a study of cytomegalovirus exposure and HLA in healthy donors. Assay: immunoSEQ multiplex PCR; the TCRdb copy retains only in-frame clones and omits some. The table lists about 360,000 clones, 86% of them singletons. Specimen: PBMCs. These receptors came from a woman aged 18-29 years in good health and CMV-seronegative.

The rearrangement links TRBV7-6 to TRBJ2-2; D unresolved. The CDR3 totals 13 residues. Trimming took off 1 base at V and 8 bases at J, with 8 bases between the two ends. In germline, CDR1 is SGHVS, CDR2 FNYEAQ. CDR3 sequence: CASSLDVEGELFF. Written as DNA, the CDR3 is TGTGCCAGCAGCTTAGATGTAGAGGGGGAGCTGTTTTTT.

The chain combines TRBV11-2 with TRBJ2-2; D is undetermined. This CDR3 contains 15 residues. Germline V gene data show CDR1 as SGHAT and CDR2 as FQNNGV. Trimming took off 2 bases at V and 1 base at J, with 8 bases between the two ends. CDR3 in amino acids: CASSLLHKNTGELFF. In DNA, the CDR3 is TGTGCCAGCAGCTTATTGCACAAGAACACCGGGGAGCTGTTTTTT.

The gene calls are TRBV6-5 and TRBJ2-2, with 9 bases that match TRBD1. CDR1 and CDR2 from the germline V gene are MNHEY and SVGAGI. The J segment lost 5 bases and the V segment lost 3 bases, leaving 7 bases of the junction unmatched. The CDR3 runs 16 residues. The CDR3 nucleotides are TGTGCCAGCAGTTATTCGTACAGGGGGCGGACCGGGGAGCTGTTTTTT. Amino acids: CASSYSYRGRTGELFF.

This clone has only a few counts. The chain uses TRBV19 and TRBJ1-5, with 7 bases fitting TRBD1. The CDR3 length is 14 residues. CDR1 and CDR2 from the germline V gene are LNHDA and SQIVND (reference sequence). Germline trimming cut 3 bases from V and 4 bases from J; bases unmatched to any gene: 3. CDR3 sequence (DNA): TGTGCCAGTAGTATGGGGACAGTTAATCAGCCCCAGCATTTT. Translation gives CASSMGTVNQPQHF.

The chain is built from TRBV9 and TRBJ2-7; TRBD2 agrees at 9 bases. V gave up 3 bases and J gave up 4 bases; unmatched junction bases: 11. CDR1 and CDR2 from the germline V gene are SGDLS and YYNGEE. The length of the CDR3 is 16 residues. This chain's CDR3 is CASSGISGSGGYEQYF. In DNA, the CDR3 is TGTGCCAGCAGCGGGATTAGCGGGAGTGGCGGTTACGAGCAGTACTTC.

The V gene is TRBV5-1, the J gene TRBJ2-3; 8 positions match TRBD1. From germline, CDR1 is SGHRS and CDR2 YFSETQ. This CDR3 contains 14 residues. Germline trimming cut 5 bases from V and 7 bases from J; bases unmatched to any gene: 9. The CDR3 here is CASRAGQGYNTQYF. DNA for the CDR3: TGCGCCAGCAGGGCCGGACAGGGTTACAATACGCAGTATTTT.

In nucleotides, the CDR3 is TGTGCCAGCAGAGACGGACAGCCCGGGGATACGCAGTATTTT. Translating it yields CASRDGQPGDTQYF. The chain couples TRBV2 to TRBJ2-3; the D gene is possibly TRBD1 (6 bases). This CDR3 has 14 amino acids. Germline assignment: CDR1 SNHLY and CDR2 FYNNEI. Trimming pared 6 bases from V and 6 bases from J, leaving 16 bases between. Variable domain in full (rest from reference TRBV2 and TRBJ2-3): EPEVTQTPSHQVTQMGQEVILRCVPISNHLYFYWYRQILGQKVEFLVSFYNNEISEKSEIFDDQFSVERPDGSNFTLKIRSTKLEDSAMYFCASRDGQPGDTQYFGPGTRLTVL.

This sequence joins TRBV7-3 and TRBJ2-2; TRBD2 agrees at 12 bases. CDR3 length: 16 residues. Unmatched junction bases numbered 5, after V lost 1 base and J lost 8 bases. Germline V gene lookup returns CDR1 SGHTA and CDR2 FQGTGA. The chain's CDR3 is CASSLNGLAGSGELFF. The CDR3 DNA reads as TGTGCCAGCAGCTTAAACGGACTAGCGGGGAGTGGGGAGCTGTTTTTT. Using reference TRBV7-3 and TRBJ2-2 for the parts outside the CDR3, the full variable domain is GAGVSQTPSNKVTEKGKYVELRCDPISGHTALYWYRQSLGQGPEFLIYFQGTGAADDSGLPNDRFFAVRPEGSVSTLKIQRTERGDSAVYLCASSLNGLAGSGELFFGEGSRLTVL.

The genes are TRBV7-8 and TRBJ1-1, with 8 bases that match TRBD1. This CDR3 has 12 residues. Germline loops: CDR1 SGHVS, CDR2 FQNEAQ. V dropped 7 bases and J dropped 5; count of bases not matched to a gene: 3. The CDR3 sequence: CASITGGTEAFF. The CDR3 nucleotides read TGTGCCAGCATCACAGGGGGGACTGAAGCTTTCTTT. Full variable domain (rest looked up from reference TRBV7-8 and TRBJ1-1): GAGVSQSPRYKVAKRGQDVALRCDPISGHVSLFWYQQALGQGPEFLTYFQNEAQLDKSGLPSDRFFAERPEGSVSTLKIQRTQQEDSAVYLCASITGGTEAFFGQGTRLTVV.